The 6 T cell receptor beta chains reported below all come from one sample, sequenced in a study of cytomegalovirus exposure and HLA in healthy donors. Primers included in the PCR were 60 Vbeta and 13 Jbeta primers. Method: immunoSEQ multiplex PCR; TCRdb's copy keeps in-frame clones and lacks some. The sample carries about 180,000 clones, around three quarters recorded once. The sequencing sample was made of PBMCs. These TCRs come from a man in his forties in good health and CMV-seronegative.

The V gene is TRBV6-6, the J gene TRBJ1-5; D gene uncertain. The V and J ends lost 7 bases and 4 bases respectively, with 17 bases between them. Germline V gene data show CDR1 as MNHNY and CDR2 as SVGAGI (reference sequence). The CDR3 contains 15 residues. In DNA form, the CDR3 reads TGTGCCAGCACCGACCGGGGAGTCAGAAATCAGCCCCAGCATTTT. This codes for CASTDRGVRNQPQHF.

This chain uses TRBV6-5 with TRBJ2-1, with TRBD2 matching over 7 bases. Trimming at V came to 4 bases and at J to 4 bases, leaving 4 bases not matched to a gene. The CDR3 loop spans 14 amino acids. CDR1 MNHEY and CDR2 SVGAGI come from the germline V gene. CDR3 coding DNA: TGTGCCAGCAGTTCCGGGACTAAATACAATGAGCAGTTCTTC. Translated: CASSSGTKYNEQFF.

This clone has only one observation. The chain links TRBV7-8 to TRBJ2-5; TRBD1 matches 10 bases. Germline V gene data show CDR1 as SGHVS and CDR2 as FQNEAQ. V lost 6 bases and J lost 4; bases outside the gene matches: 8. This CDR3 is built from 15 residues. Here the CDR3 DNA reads TGTGCCAGCAGTGGAAGCCGGGACAGGGGAGAGACCCAGTACTTC. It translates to CASSGSRDRGETQYF. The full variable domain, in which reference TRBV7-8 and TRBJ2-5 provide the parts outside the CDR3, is GAGVSQSPRYKVAKRGQDVALRCDPISGHVSLFWYQQALGQGPEFLTYFQNEAQLDKSGLPSDRFFAERPEGSVSTLKIQRTQQEDSAVYLCASSGSRDRGETQYFGPGTRLLVL.

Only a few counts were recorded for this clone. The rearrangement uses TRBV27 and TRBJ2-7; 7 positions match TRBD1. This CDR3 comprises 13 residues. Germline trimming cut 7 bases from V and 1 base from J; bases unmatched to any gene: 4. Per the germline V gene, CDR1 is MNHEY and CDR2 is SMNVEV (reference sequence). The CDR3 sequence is CASTMTGSYEQYF. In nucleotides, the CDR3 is TGTGCCAGCACCATGACAGGGTCCTACGAGCAGTACTTC.

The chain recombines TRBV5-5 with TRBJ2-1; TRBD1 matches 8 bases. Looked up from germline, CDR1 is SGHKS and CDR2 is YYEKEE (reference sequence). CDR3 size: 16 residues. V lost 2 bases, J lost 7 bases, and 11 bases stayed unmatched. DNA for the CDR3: TGTGCCAGCAGCTTAGTGCAGGGGGCAGTAGGGAATGAGCAGTTCTTC. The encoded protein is CASSLVQGAVGNEQFF. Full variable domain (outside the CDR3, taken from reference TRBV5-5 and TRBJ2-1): DAGVTQSPTHLIKTRGQQVTLRCSPISGHKSVSWYQQVLGQGPQFIFQYYEKEERGRGNFPDRFSARQFPNYSSELNVNALLLGDSALYLCASSLVQGAVGNEQFFGPGTRLTVL.

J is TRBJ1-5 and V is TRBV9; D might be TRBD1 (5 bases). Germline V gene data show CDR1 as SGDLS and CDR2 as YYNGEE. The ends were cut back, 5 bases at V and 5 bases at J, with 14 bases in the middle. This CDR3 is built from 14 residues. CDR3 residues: CASSGGGDYQPQHF. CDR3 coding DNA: TGTGCCAGCAGTGGAGGAGGGGACTATCAGCCCCAGCATTTT.